This T cell receptor (beta chain) was obtained from a study of beta chain features in type 1 diabetes (dated by TCRdb to 2016 to 2018). In the study overall: Mean age, gender distribution, total cell number and subset yield did not differ between patients and healthy donors. Across all samples, some 100,000,000 sorted cells were examined, and cell number per subset correlated strongly with RNA yield. In the study, recently diagnosed type 1 diabetes patients and matched healthy donors were compared on the TCRB repertoires of their sorted circulating CD4+ T cell subsets. Whereas all 30 or so donors provided naive and central memory subsets, regulatory and stem cell-like memory subsets were isolated from just 8 patients and about 8 healthy donors.

What the authors observed across the whole study: Sequencing cDNA rather than genomic DNA could over-represent highly expressing activated cells, although activation and CD3 levels did not differ between groups. Patients with type 1 diabetes made fewer insertions and deleted more nucleotides at VDJ recombination sites, implying thymic rearrangement abnormalities. Naive, central memory and regulatory TCRB repertoires appeared more similar among patients than among healthy donors. Shorter templates might have been favored by PCR, but patient and control samples were amplified and corrected together, so both groups would have been affected equally by any skew. Only small numbers of individuals were included in the HLA sub-analyses, which left unresolved whether HLA type had any influence on TCRB rearrangement. Type 1 diabetes patients showed a moderate but significant shortening of TCRB CDR3 length in all four CD4+ subsets.

The High Capacity cDNA Reverse Transcription Kit was used to reverse transcribe all of the isolated RNA, meaning that expressed TCRB transcripts were what got sequenced. Deep immunoSEQ sequencing was performed on naive, central memory and regulatory T cell samples, with an average of roughly 3.3 million total reads per sample. Sorted cells were lysed in RLT buffer and RNA was extracted with DNase-treated RNeasy Micro or Mini kits, depending on cell number. Each cell subset was processed on its own to prevent cross-contamination, while patient and healthy donor samples were processed together. The immunoSEQ multiplex PCR was used to amplify TCRB sequences from cDNA, generating 87-bp fragments that spanned the CDR3 region. Amplicons were sequenced on the Illumina HiSeq platform. The authors processed their data as follows. Synthetic template baselines were used to correct PCR bias computationally, reads within Hamming distance 2 were collapsed together, and singletons that could not be merged were discarded. Reads were aligned against IMGT to assign V, D and J genes, CDR3 length and insertions or deletions at six rearrangement sites. Within each subset, clonotype counts were normalized to sorted cell number, after which true diversity and Gini coefficients were computed with the tcR R package. The overlap coefficient, calculated on TCRB nucleotide sequences, was used to measure repertoire sharing. TCRdb stores this immuneACCESS table with in-frame sequences only. Part of the clones is absent; in the studies checked, under half of the shortfall reflects unresolved V genes, and no reason is known for the rest. Clone size and the V and J calls come from that table; the DNA yielded D and trimming. The sample records over 150,000 clones, 9% to 12% of which are singletons. The top ten constitute more than 0.45% of the sample.

A single peripheral blood draw of around 0.11 L on average was collected from each donor into heparinised tubes. A BD FACSAria II was used to sort naive, central memory, regulatory and stem cell-like memory CD4+ T cells with a panel that included CD45RO, CCR7, CD25, CD127, CD95 and CD27. A purity above 98% was achieved for all sorted populations. Right away, PBMCs were isolated by Lymphoprep density gradient centrifugation and were stained directly, with no culture step. So that batch effects would be minimized, each experiment stained and sorted samples in pairs, pairing one healthy donor with one patient. This clone was counted a few times. Its antigen is currently not known. No base quality information exists; no much larger clone differs at one position. V loses 5 bases at its end and J loses 1 base; junction bases beyond the gene matches: 6. Taken from cysteine to phenylalanine, the CDR3 has 15 residues. Solely the CDR3 DNA is kept, with 45 bases framed from the first base. CDR1 and CDR2 are drawn from the germline V gene (reference sequence): MNHNY, SVGAGI.

Material: central memory CD4+ T cells from blood. This TCR was sampled from a man under 40 with type 1 diabetes. The chain is made from TRBV6-6 and TRBJ1-1; the junction holds 8 bases that match TRBD1. This receptor has the CDR3 CASSAPGQENTEAFF. The sequence in DNA is TGTGCCAGCAGTGCTCCGGGACAGGAGAACACTGAAGCTTTCTTT.